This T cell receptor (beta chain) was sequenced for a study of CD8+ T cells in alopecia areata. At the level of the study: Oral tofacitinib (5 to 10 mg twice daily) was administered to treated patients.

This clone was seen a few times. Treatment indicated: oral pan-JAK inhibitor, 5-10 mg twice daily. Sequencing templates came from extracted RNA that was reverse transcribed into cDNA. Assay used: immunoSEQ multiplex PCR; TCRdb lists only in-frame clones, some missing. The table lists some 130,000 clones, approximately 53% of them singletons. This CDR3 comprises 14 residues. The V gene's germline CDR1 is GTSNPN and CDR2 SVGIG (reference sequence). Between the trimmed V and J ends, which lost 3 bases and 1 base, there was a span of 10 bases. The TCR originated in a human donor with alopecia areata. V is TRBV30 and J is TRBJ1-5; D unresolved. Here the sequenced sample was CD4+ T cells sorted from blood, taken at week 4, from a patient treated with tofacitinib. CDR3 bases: TGTGCCTGGAGCAAGGGTGTCAGCAATCAGCCCCAGCATTTT. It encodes CAWSKGVSNQPQHF.